These T cell receptor beta chains were read from a single sample in a study of cytomegalovirus exposure and HLA in healthy donors. Only in-frame clones appear in the TCRdb table, and some are missing; sequencing was by immunoSEQ multiplex PCR. This sample has 150,000 to 200,000 clones, with roughly 70% found just once. The specimen was PBMCs. These receptors came from a woman between 25 and 40 years old in good health and CMV-seronegative. Both conserved end residues are trimmed from each CDR3. The order of the fields is J gene, D gene, V gene, CDR3 protein. A D gene is named only where the DNA matches it firmly.

j_call: TRBJ2-5; d_call: TRBD2; v_call: TRBV7-3; cdr3_aa: ASSLVAGGPQETQY
j_call: TRBJ2-2; d_call: .; v_call: TRBV4-1; cdr3_aa: ASSQRTEGPTGELF
j_call: TRBJ1-5; d_call: TRBD1; v_call: TRBV5-1; cdr3_aa: ASSLNTGVGEPQH
j_call: TRBJ2-1; d_call: TRBD2; v_call: TRBV29-1; cdr3_aa: SVEKVTSGMGEQF
j_call: TRBJ2-7; d_call: TRBD1; v_call: TRBV29-1; cdr3_aa: SARQGSFDEQY
j_call: TRBJ1-1; d_call: .; v_call: TRBV19; cdr3_aa: ASSIGAWGVNTEAF
j_call: TRBJ2-7; d_call: TRBD2; v_call: TRBV9; cdr3_aa: ASSVGGGPYEQY
j_call: TRBJ2-2; d_call: TRBD2; v_call: TRBV4-1; cdr3_aa: ASSQAPGLAGVGNTGELF
j_call: TRBJ2-7; d_call: TRBD1; v_call: TRBV7-9; cdr3_aa: ASSLRDSHSYEQY
j_call: TRBJ1-3; d_call: TRBD1; v_call: TRBV7-8; cdr3_aa: ASSPGPRDRVGNTIY